Presented here are 13 T cell receptor beta chains from one specimen sequenced in a study of blood T cell repertoires in COVID-19. Profiled with immunoSEQ multiplex PCR; TCRdb holds only in-frame clones, not every one. In the table there are 70,000 or so clones, just under 80% of which are singletons. Material: peripheral blood. The source of these receptors is a human donor in a cohort sampled during active COVID-19.

At least ten counts were recorded for this clone. The V and J genes are TRBV6-1 and TRBJ1-5; D might be TRBD1 (5 bases). There are 16 residues in the CDR3. Germline V CDR1 and CDR2: MNHNS, SASEGT. Trimming took off 1 base at V and 5 bases at J, with 15 bases between the two ends. The CDR3 here is CASSEGAREGYQPQHF. The DNA for the CDR3 is TGTGCCAGCAGTGAAGGAGCCCGGGAGGGGTATCAGCCCCAGCATTTT.

This chain links TRBV3-1 (or the pseudogene TRBV3-2) with TRBJ2-7; a weak D match, TRBD1 (6 bases). The CDR3 extends over 13 amino acids. Germline CDR1 LGHDT, CDR2 YNNKEL (reference sequence). Trimming cost V 4 bases and J 3 bases, with 10 bases left between them. CDR3 region: CASSPTGNYEQYF. The DNA for the CDR3 is TGTGCCAGCAGCCCCACAGGGAACTACGAGCAGTACTTC.

This clone was recorded only once. The rearrangement uses TRBV6-4 and TRBJ2-2, with a weak D call TRBD2 (6 bases). Germline loops: CDR1 MRHNA, CDR2 SNTAGT. This CDR3 spans 14 amino acids. The ends were cut back, 3 bases at V and 6 bases at J, with 11 bases in the middle. CDR3 sequence: CASSETSWAGELFF. The CDR3 DNA is TGTGCCAGCAGTGAAACTAGCTGGGCCGGGGAGCTGTTTTTT.

The chain joins TRBV3-1 (or the pseudogene TRBV3-2) to TRBJ2-6, with D unclear. V was shortened by 1 base and J by 4 bases, with 14 bases between the two germline ends. The CDR3 covers 17 residues. Germline loops: CDR1 LGHDT, CDR2 YNNKEL (reference sequence). The CDR3 sequence: CASSQVAEVTGANVLTF. CDR3 nucleotide sequence: TGTGCCAGCAGCCAAGTCGCCGAGGTCACAGGGGCCAACGTCCTGACTTTC.

V and J are TRBV10-2 and TRBJ2-5; D possibly corresponds to TRBD2 (6 bases). Germline V CDR1 and CDR2: WSHSY, SAAADI. Trimming shortened V by 8 bases and J by 4 bases, and 14 bases separated the two germline ends. This CDR3 is 13 amino acids long. CDR3: CASGGGGGETQYF. The CDR3 DNA is TGCGCCAGCGGGGGAGGTGGCGGAGAGACCCAGTACTTC.

The V gene is TRBV6-2 or TRBV6-3, the J gene TRBJ1-3; unclear D gene. Trimming pared 5 bases from V and 0 bases from J, leaving 11 bases between. The CDR3 extends over 15 amino acids. CDR1 is MNHEY, CDR2 SVGEGT, per germline. CDR3 nucleotide sequence: TGTGCCAGCAGTCTTGCCAGATACTCTGGAAACACCATATATTTT. It is translated as CASSLARYSGNTIYF.

V and J are TRBV10-3 and TRBJ1-1; D is perhaps TRBD1 (5 bases). Germline assignment: CDR1 ENHRY and CDR2 SYGVKD. This CDR3 is built from 14 residues. The germline V and J ends were trimmed by 2 bases and 5 bases, with 12 bases remaining between them. The DNA for the CDR3 is TGTGCCATCAGTGAGCTGGGACGGGGGACTGAAGCTTTCTTT. This encodes CAISELGRGTEAFF.

V usage is TRBV5-6 and J usage is TRBJ2-3; 8 bases map to TRBD2. The CDR3 runs 15 residues. The junction had 9 bases not matched to a gene; V was cut back by 4 bases and J by 5 bases. CDR1 and CDR2 (germline): SGHDT, YYEEEE. As DNA, the CDR3 is TGTGCCAGCAGCAGGCCCGAGCGGGAGTTAGATACGCAGTATTTT. Translated, it gives CASSRPERELDTQYF.

This clone turned up a few times. V gene TRBV19 combines with J gene TRBJ1-1; D remains unclear. CDR1 and CDR2 from the germline V gene are LNHDA and SQIVND (reference sequence). V was trimmed by 6 bases and J by 3 bases, leaving 11 bases between them. This CDR3 contains 13 residues. The CDR3 DNA follows: TGTGCCAGTAGCCACAAGGAGGACACTGAAGCTTTCTTT. Encoded protein: CASSHKEDTEAFF.

V is TRBV3-1 (or the pseudogene TRBV3-2) and J is TRBJ2-6; D is perhaps TRBD1 (6 bases). The CDR3 loop spans 18 amino acids. Trimming cost V 4 bases and J 2 bases, with 18 bases left between them. The V gene's germline CDR1 is LGHDT and CDR2 YNNKEL (reference sequence). The CDR3 DNA follows: TGTGCCAGCAGCCTCGACCCCAGGGGCGTCGCTGGGGCCAACGTCCTGACTTTC. It is translated as CASSLDPRGVAGANVLTF.

V usage is TRBV28 and J usage is TRBJ1-2, with 7 positions matching TRBD1. This CDR3 has 15 amino acids. CDR1 and CDR2 (germline): MDHEN, SYDVKM. J lost 0 bases, V lost 8 bases, and 9 bases had no gene match. The CDR3, as DNA: TGTGCCAGCCGAGAGGGGGCCTCGACTAACTATGGCTACACCTTC. Translation gives CASREGASTNYGYTF.

V gene TRBV11-2 combines with J gene TRBJ2-7; D gene ambiguous. The germline V and J ends were trimmed by 1 base and 4 bases, with 8 bases remaining between them. Germline V gives CDR1 SGHAT, CDR2 FQNNGV. This CDR3 region has 13 residues. The CDR3 is CASSLGVGYEQYF. CDR3 DNA sequence: TGTGCCAGCAGCTTAGGGGTCGGGTACGAGCAGTACTTC.

The chain uses TRBV6-4 and TRBJ1-1; no reliable D call. In germline, CDR1 is MRHNA, CDR2 SNTAGT. Trimming took 4 bases from V and 1 from J, leaving 7 bases between them. The CDR3 spans 13 residues. The DNA for the CDR3 is TGTGCCAGCAGTGCCCGAGAGAACACTGAAGCTTTCTTT. Residues: CASSARENTEAFF.